This passage covers 24 T cell receptor beta chains from one sample sequenced in a study of response to subunit inactivated influenza vaccine. TCRdb processed the RT-PCR reads anew with MiXCR; each CDR3 protein has one entry. The sample includes more than 700,000 distinct CDR3 sequences, roughly 20% of them seen just once. The sequencing used PBMCs from blood, collected 5 to 6 days after vaccination. These receptors were collected from a man aged 45-60 years who received an inactivated influenza vaccine.

V gene TRBV5-1 combines with J gene TRBJ2-1; 7 bases map to TRBD2. The V and J ends lost 6 bases and 0 bases, in that order; junction bases with no gene match: 9. Germline V gene lookup returns CDR1 SGHRS and CDR2 YFSETQ. CDR3 size: 16 residues. CDR3 protein: CASTNQAGVSYNEQFF. The CDR3 DNA is TGCGCCAGCACAAATCAGGCGGGGGTCTCCTACAATGAGCAGTTCTTC.

This clonotype has only a few counts. J is TRBJ2-5 and V is TRBV20-1; 7 nucleotides line up with TRBD1. Germline CDR1 is DFQATT and CDR2 is SNEGSKA (reference sequence). This CDR3 spans 13 amino acids. J was trimmed by 4 bases and V by 2 bases; bases with no gene match: 4. DNA of the CDR3: TGCAGTGCTAGAAGGGGACAGCCAGAGACCCAGTACTTC. It encodes CSARRGQPETQYF.

This clonotype was detected only a few times. The rearrangement links TRBV4-3 to TRBJ2-1, with TRBD1 as a possible D gene (5 bases). Germline assignment: CDR1 LGHNA and CDR2 YSLEER. Trimming removed 1 base from V and 7 bases from J, with 17 bases in between. This CDR3 is built from 16 residues. CDR3: CASSQAGFDRHNEQFF. For the CDR3, the DNA is TGCGCCAGCAGCCAAGCCGGTTTTGACAGACATAATGAGCAGTTCTTC.

This clonotype was seen a handful of times. The rearrangement joins TRBV10-1 to TRBJ2-1; 10 nucleotides align to TRBD2. Germline values: CDR1 WNHNN, CDR2 SYGVQD (reference sequence). V gave up 2 bases and J gave up 10 bases; unmatched junction bases: 8. CDR3 length: 15 residues. Here the CDR3 reads CASSESGGVVWEQFF. The CDR3 region has the DNA TGCGCCAGCAGTGAGAGCGGGGGGGTCGTCTGGGAGCAGTTCTTC.

Only a few counts were recorded for this clonotype. The J gene is TRBJ1-4, the V gene TRBV7-9; no clear D gene. CDR3 length equals 13 residues. Trimming pared 2 bases from V and 4 bases from J, leaving 5 bases between. From germline, CDR1 is SEHNR and CDR2 FQNEAQ (reference sequence). The CDR3 is CASSLSVNEKLFF. The CDR3, as DNA: TGTGCCAGCAGCTTATCGGTTAATGAAAAACTGTTTTTT.

This clonotype was picked up many times. The rearrangement links TRBV7-6 to TRBJ2-7; TRBD1 matches at 8 bases. CDR3 length: 16 residues. The V segment lost 2 bases and the J segment 7 bases; nucleotides outside the gene matches: 13. The germline V gene has CDR1 SGHVS and CDR2 FNYEAQ. The CDR3 spells CASSLPKTGDAGEQYF. In DNA form, the CDR3 reads TGTGCCAGCAGCTTACCTAAGACAGGGGATGCGGGGGAGCAGTACTTC.

The V and J genes are TRBV6-1 and TRBJ2-1; the D is unclear. The CDR3 totals 13 residues. CDR1 and CDR2 from the germline V gene are MNHNS and SASEGT. V was trimmed by 5 bases and J by 4 bases, leaving 9 bases between them. The CDR3 bases are TGTGCCAGCAGTCGGAACCGTTACAATGAGCAGTTCTTC. The encoded protein is CASSRNRYNEQFF.

A note on this clonotype: At one end, the junction sequence differs from germline, possibly due to a read error. The chain recombines TRBV5-5 with TRBJ1-2; D not resolved. The CDR3 runs 13 residues. Germline-derived CDR1 and CDR2 are SGHKS and YYEKEE (reference sequence). DNA for the CDR3: TGTGCCATCAGCACGGAAGGCGGCTATGGCTACACCTTC. Residues: CAISTEGGYGYTF.

This chain uses TRBV29-1 with TRBJ2-5, with D unresolved. CDR3 length: 10 residues. V lost 5 bases and J lost 5, with 6 bases in between. The V gene's germline CDR1 is SQVTM and CDR2 ANQGSEA. The CDR3 nucleotides are TGCAGCGTTACGAAGGAGACCCAGTACTTC. Translation: CSVTKETQYF.

The chain recombines TRBV7-8 with TRBJ2-3; 10 bases match TRBD2. Germline V gene lookup returns CDR1 SGHVS and CDR2 FQNEAQ. J lost 3 bases, V lost 2 bases, and 5 bases had no gene match. The CDR3 is 16 residues long. CDR3 sequence reads: CASSLLGLAVTDTQYF. The CDR3 DNA sequence: TGTGCCAGCAGCTTACTCGGACTAGCGGTTACAGATACGCAGTATTTT.

The chain links TRBV5-1 to TRBJ2-7; the D gene is possibly TRBD1 (6 bases). The germline V gene encodes CDR1 SGHRS and CDR2 YFSETQ. The CDR3 contains 15 residues. The ends were cut back, 1 base at V and 1 base at J, with 12 bases in the middle. The CDR3 bases are TGCGCCAGCAGCTTGCGGGTAGGGGGATCCTACGAGCAGTACTTC. Its protein product is CASSLRVGGSYEQYF.

V is TRBV4-1 and J is TRBJ2-5; D call uncertain. The V gene lost 3 bases and the J gene lost 2 bases, with 10 bases spanning the gap. The CDR3 sequence is 14 residues long. CDR1 MGHRA and CDR2 YSYEKL come from the germline V gene. The CDR3 region has the DNA TGCGCCAGCAGCCATCACGGGCGACAAGAGACCCAGTACTTC. It is translated as CASSHHGRQETQYF.

The genes are TRBV5-5 and TRBJ2-5, with a tentative D call TRBD2 (5 bases). Germline CDR1 is SGHKS and CDR2 is YYEKEE (reference sequence). The CDR3 is 14 residues long. V lost 3 bases and J 2 bases, leaving 11 bases between the germline ends. The CDR3: CASSSSIIQETQYF. For the CDR3, the DNA is TGTGCCAGCAGCTCTAGCATTATACAAGAGACCCAGTACTTC.

This chain connects TRBV7-9 to TRBJ2-7; D might be TRBD1 (6 bases). V was clipped by 2 bases and J by 2 bases, with 16 bases between them. This CDR3 has 16 residues. Germline V CDR1 and CDR2: SEHNR, FQNEAQ (reference sequence). CDR3 nucleotides: TGTGCCAGCAGCTTACGGTTCAGGGACACCCCCTACGAGCAGTACTTC. It encodes CASSLRFRDTPYEQYF.

The chain is built from TRBV2 and TRBJ1-4; 7 bases line up with TRBD1. The CDR3 covers 18 residues. The germline gives CDR1 SNHLY, CDR2 FYNNEI. Trimming cost V 4 bases and J 9 bases; bases outside gene matches: 20. CDR3 region: CASSVRGQGGPTRKKLFF. The CDR3 DNA sequence: TGTGCCAGCAGTGTGAGGGGGCAGGGAGGCCCAACGAGGAAAAAACTGTTTTTT.

This clonotype has a handful of counts. CDR3 residues: CASSYSSGRAFYEQYF. DNA of the CDR3: TGTGCCAGCAGTTACTCTAGCGGGAGGGCCTTCTACGAGCAGTACTTC. The rearrangement joins TRBV6-5 to TRBJ2-7; 11 nucleotides align to TRBD2. Trimming took 0 bases from V and 3 from J; bases not matched to a gene: 4. The germline V gene has CDR1 MNHEY and CDR2 SVGAGI. The CDR3 sequence is 16 residues long.

This clonotype was observed a few times. The V call is TRBV5-1, the J call TRBJ2-3, with 15 positions matching TRBD2. With 4 bases clipped from V and 4 bases from J, the junction kept 7 bases outside the gene matches. CDR1 is SGHRS, CDR2 YFSETQ, per germline. There are 17 residues in the CDR3. The CDR3 region is CASSPGLAGGFADTQYF. The CDR3 coding sequence is TGCGCCAGCAGCCCGGGACTAGCGGGAGGCTTTGCAGATACGCAGTATTTT.

This clonotype was counted between two and nine times. The chain links TRBV9 to TRBJ2-7, with TRBD1 matching 7 bases. The CDR3 totals 15 residues. Germline trimming cut 3 bases from V and 5 bases from J; bases unmatched to any gene: 11. Germline V gene lookup returns CDR1 SGDLS and CDR2 YYNGEE. This CDR3 is CASSATGTAAHEQYF. DNA of the CDR3: TGTGCCAGCAGCGCCACCGGGACAGCTGCCCACGAGCAGTACTTC.

This clonotype was seen only a few times. The chain combines TRBV12-3 or TRBV12-4 with TRBJ2-3, with D possibly being TRBD1 (5 bases). The CDR3 loop spans 15 amino acids. V shed 3 bases and J shed 1 base, with 11 bases lying between them. The CDR3 region has the DNA TGTGCCAGCAGTTTTTCGGCGACAGGCACAGATACGCAGTATTTT. This sequence encodes CASSFSATGTDTQYF.

This clonotype came up many times. The rearrangement joins TRBV6-1 to TRBJ2-4; the match to TRBD2 covers 11 bases. V was clipped by 5 bases and J by 2 bases; unmatched bases: 5. The CDR3 is 16 amino acids. Germline assignment: CDR1 MNHNS and CDR2 SASEGT. This chain's CDR3 is CASSLTSGGSKNIQYF. In DNA, the CDR3 is TGTGCCAGCAGTCTAACTAGCGGGGGTTCCAAAAACATTCAGTACTTC.

About this clonotype: This may arise from a read error, as a much more abundant clone is one base away. This chain uses TRBV4-2 with TRBJ1-1; the D is unclear. The germline CDR1 and CDR2 sequences are LGHNA and YNFKEQ. V was shortened by 4 bases and J by 1 base, with 13 bases between the two germline ends. This CDR3 spans 15 amino acids. The CDR3 sequence: CASSLILQENTEAFF. CDR3 DNA: TGTGCCAGCAGCCTCATCCTCCAGGAGAACACTGAAGCTTTCTTT.

V usage is TRBV28 and J usage is TRBJ2-1, with D unclear. The V gene's germline CDR1 is MDHEN and CDR2 SYDVKM. The V end lost 6 bases, the J end lost 4 bases, and 7 bases lay between the germline ends. The CDR3 length is 12 residues. The CDR3 sequence: CASRELYNEQFF. For the CDR3, the DNA is TGTGCCAGCAGGGAACTATACAATGAGCAGTTCTTC.

The sample holds a few counts of this clonotype. The V and J genes are TRBV12-3 or TRBV12-4 and TRBJ2-7; 9 positions match TRBD1. V lost 5 bases and J lost 7; bases outside the gene matches: 12. This CDR3 is built from 15 residues. The CDR3 DNA reads TGTGCCAGCAGTCTCTCCGACAGGGGGTGGGGAGAGCAGTACTTC. Translating gives CASSLSDRGWGEQYF.

At least ten counts were recorded for this clonotype. V gene TRBV12-3 or TRBV12-4 combines with J gene TRBJ2-1; TRBD2 might be the D (6 bases). The CDR3 is 16 residues long. Trimming removed 6 bases from V and 7 bases from J, with 22 bases in between. The CDR3 sequence is CASRQARLGSSNEQFF. The CDR3 DNA reads as TGTGCCAGCAGGCAAGCCCGACTAGGAAGTAGTAATGAGCAGTTCTTC.